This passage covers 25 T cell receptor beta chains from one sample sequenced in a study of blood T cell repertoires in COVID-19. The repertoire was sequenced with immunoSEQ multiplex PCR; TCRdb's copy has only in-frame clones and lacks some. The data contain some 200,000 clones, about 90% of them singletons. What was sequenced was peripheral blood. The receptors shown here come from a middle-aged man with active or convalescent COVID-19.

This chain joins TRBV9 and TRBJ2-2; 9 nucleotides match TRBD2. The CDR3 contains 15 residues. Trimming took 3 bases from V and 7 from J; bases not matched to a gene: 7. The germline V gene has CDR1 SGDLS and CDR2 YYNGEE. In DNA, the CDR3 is TGTGCCAGCAGCGCTGCCGGGACTAGCCACGGGGAGCTGTTTTTT. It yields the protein CASSAAGTSHGELFF.

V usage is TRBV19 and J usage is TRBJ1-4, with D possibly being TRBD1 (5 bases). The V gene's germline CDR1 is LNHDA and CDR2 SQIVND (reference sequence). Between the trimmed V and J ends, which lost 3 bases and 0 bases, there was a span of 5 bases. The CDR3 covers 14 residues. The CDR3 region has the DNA TGTGCCAGTAGTATGACAGCAACTAATGAAAAACTGTTTTTT. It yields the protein CASSMTATNEKLFF.

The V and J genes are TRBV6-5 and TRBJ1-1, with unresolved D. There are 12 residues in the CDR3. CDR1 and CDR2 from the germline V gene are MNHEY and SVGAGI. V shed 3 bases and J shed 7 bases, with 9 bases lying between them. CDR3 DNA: TGTGCCAGCAGTTATTTGGAGGGTGAAGCTTTCTTT. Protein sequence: CASSYLEGEAFF.

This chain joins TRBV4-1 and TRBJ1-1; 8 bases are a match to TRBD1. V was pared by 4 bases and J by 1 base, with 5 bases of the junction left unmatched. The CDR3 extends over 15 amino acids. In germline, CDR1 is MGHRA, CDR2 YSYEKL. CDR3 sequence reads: CASSLTGTGNTEAFF. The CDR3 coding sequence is TGCGCCAGCAGCCTAACCGGGACAGGGAACACTGAAGCTTTCTTT.

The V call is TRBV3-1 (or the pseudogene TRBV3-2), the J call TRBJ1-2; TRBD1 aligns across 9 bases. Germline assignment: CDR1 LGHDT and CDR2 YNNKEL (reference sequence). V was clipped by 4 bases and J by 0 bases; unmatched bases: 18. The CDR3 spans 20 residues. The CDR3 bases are TGTGCCAGCAGCCCCTTCCGGGGACAGGGAGGGAGGTTAGCTAACTATGGCTACACCTTC. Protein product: CASSPFRGQGGRLANYGYTF.

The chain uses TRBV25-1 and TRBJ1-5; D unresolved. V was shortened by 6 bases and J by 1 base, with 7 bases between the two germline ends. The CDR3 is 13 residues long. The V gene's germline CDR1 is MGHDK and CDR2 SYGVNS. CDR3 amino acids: CASSQSSNQPQHF. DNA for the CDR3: TGTGCCAGCAGCCAGTCAAGCAATCAGCCCCAGCATTTT.

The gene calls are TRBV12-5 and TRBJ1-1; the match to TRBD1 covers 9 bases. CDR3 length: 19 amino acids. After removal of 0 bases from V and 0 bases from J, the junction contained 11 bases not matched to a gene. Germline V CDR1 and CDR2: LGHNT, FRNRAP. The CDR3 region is CASGLVPGDRVDLNTEAFF. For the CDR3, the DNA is TGTGCTAGTGGTTTGGTACCTGGGGACAGGGTTGACTTGAACACTGAAGCTTTCTTT.

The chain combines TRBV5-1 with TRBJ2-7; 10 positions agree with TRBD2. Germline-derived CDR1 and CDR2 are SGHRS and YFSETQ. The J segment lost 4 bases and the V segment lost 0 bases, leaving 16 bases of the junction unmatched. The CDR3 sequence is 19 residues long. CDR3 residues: CASSLAVGEGLAGAYEQYF. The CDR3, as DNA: TGCGCCAGCAGCTTGGCCGTAGGCGAAGGTCTAGCGGGGGCTTACGAGCAGTACTTC.

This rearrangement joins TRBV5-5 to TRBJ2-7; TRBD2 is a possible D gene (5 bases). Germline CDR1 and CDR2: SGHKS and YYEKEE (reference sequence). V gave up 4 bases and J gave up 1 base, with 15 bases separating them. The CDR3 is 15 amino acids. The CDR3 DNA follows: TGTGCCAGCAGCAGCGGACTGGGGTATTCCTACGAGCAGTACTTC. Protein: CASSSGLGYSYEQYF.

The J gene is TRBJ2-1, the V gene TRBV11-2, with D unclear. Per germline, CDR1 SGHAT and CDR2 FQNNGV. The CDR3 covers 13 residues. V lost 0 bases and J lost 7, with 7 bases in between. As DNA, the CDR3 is TGTGCCAGCAGCTTAGATTTAAATAATGAGCAGTTCTTC. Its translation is CASSLDLNNEQFF.

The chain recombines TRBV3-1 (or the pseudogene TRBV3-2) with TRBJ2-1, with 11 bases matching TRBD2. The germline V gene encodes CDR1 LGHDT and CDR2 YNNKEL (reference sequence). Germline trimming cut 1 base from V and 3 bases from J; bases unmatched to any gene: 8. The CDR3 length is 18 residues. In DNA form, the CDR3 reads TGTGCCAGCAGCCAAGCCCTAGCGGGGGGTCTTTTCTACAATGAGCAGTTCTTC. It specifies CASSQALAGGLFYNEQFF.

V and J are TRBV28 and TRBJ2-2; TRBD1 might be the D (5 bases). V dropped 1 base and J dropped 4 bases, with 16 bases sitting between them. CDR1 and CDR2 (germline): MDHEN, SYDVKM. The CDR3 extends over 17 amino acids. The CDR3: CASSLYFRQGFTGELFF. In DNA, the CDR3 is TGTGCCAGCAGTTTATACTTCCGTCAGGGCTTCACCGGGGAGCTGTTTTTT.

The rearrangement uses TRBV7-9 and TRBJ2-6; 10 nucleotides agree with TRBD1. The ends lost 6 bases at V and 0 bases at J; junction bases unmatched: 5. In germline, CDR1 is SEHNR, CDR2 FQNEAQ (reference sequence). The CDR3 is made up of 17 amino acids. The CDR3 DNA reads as TGTGCCAGCAGTCGGGACAGGGGATACTCTGGGGCCAACGTCCTGACTTTC. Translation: CASSRDRGYSGANVLTF. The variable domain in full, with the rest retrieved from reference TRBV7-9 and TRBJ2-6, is DTGVSQNPRHKITKRGQNVTFRCDPISEHNRLYWYRQTLGQGPEFLTYFQNEAQLEKSRLLSDRFSAERPKGSFSTLEIQRTEQGDSAMYLCASSRDRGYSGANVLTFGAGSRLTVL.

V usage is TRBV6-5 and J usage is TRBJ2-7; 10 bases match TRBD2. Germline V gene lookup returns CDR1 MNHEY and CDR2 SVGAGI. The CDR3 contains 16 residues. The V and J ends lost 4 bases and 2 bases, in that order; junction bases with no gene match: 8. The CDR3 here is CASSSPSGGHPYEQYF. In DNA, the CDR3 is TGTGCCAGCAGTTCTCCTAGCGGGGGCCACCCCTACGAGCAGTACTTC.

CDR3 in amino acids: CASSRPPGTEERAPLHF. CDR3 in DNA: TGTGCCAGTAGTAGACCTCCTGGGACAGAGGAAAGAGCTCCCCTCCACTTT. The chain has TRBV19 and TRBJ1-6; 7 bases align to TRBD1. Germline V gives CDR1 LNHDA, CDR2 SQIVND (reference sequence). The CDR3 has 17 residues. The V and J ends lost 4 bases and 13 bases, in that order; junction bases with no gene match: 19.

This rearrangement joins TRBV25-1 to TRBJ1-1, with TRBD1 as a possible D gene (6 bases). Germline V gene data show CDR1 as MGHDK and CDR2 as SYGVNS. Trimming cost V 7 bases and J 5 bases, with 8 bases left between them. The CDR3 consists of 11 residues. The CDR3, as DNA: TGTGCCAGCAAAGGGGGAACTGAAGCTTTCTTT. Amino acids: CASKGGTEAFF.

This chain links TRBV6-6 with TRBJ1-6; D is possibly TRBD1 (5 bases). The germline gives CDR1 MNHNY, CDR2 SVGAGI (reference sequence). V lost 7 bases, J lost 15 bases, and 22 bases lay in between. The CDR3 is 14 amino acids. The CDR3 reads CASTHSGRGSHLHF. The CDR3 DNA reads TGTGCCAGCACCCACTCGGGGCGGGGGTCCCACCTCCACTTT.

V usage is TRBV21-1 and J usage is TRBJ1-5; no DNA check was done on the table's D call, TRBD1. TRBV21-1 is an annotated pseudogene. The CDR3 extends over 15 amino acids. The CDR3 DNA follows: TGTGCCAGCCTCAGGGAACAGGGGGCGGATCAGCCCCAGCATTTT. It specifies CASLREQGADQPQHF.

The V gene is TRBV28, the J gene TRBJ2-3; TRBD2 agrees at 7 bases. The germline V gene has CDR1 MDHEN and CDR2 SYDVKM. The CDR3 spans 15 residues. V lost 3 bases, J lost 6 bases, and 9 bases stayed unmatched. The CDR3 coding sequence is TGTGCCAGCAGTTTCTCGGGGGGTTATTTTGATACGCAGTATTTT. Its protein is CASSFSGGYFDTQYF.

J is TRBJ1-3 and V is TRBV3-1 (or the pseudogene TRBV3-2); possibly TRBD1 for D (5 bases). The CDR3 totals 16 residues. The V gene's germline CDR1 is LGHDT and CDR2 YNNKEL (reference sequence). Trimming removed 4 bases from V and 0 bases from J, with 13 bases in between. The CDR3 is CASSPAGTFSGNTIYF. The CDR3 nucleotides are TGTGCCAGCAGCCCTGCCGGGACTTTCTCTGGAAACACCATATATTTT.

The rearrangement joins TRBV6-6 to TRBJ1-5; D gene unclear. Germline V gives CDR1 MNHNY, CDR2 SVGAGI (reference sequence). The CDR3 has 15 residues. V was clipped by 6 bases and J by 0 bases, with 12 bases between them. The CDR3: CASRPDGNSNQPQHF. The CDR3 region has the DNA TGTGCCAGCAGACCGGACGGGAATAGCAATCAGCCCCAGCATTTT.

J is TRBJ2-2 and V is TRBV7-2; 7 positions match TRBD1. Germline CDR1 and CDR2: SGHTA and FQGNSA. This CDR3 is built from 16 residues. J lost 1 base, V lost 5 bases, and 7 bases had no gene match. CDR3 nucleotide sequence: TGTGCCAGCAGCATCCAGGGGGTGCGGAACACCGGGGAGCTGTTTTTT. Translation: CASSIQGVRNTGELFF.

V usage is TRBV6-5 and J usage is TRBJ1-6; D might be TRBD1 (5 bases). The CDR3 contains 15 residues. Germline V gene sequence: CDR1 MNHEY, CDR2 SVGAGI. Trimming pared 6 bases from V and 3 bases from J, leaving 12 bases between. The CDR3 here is CASRAGENYNSPLHF. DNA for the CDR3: TGTGCCAGCAGGGCGGGGGAGAACTATAATTCACCCCTCCACTTT.

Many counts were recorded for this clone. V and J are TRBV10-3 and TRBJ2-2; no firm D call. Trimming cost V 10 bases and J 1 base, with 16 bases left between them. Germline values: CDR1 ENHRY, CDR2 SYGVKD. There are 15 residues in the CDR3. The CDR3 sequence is CATQTTSLNTGELFF. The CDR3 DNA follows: TGTGCCACACAAACTACTTCCCTGAACACCGGGGAGCTGTTTTTT.

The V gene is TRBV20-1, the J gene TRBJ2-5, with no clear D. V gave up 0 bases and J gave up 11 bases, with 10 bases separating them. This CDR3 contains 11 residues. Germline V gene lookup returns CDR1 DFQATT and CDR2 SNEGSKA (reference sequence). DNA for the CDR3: TGCAGTGCTAGAGATCTGGCCCCGCAGTACTTC. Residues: CSARDLAPQYF.